This T cell receptor beta chain emerged from a study of blood T cells in healthy people across ages. Study conclusions and caveats: TCR beta diversity was tightly associated with the proportion of naive T cells.

The CDR3 length is 16 residues. CDR1 and CDR2 from the germline V gene are MNHEY and SMNVEV (reference sequence). Trimming cost V 5 bases and J 2 bases; bases outside gene matches: 8. The second PCR ran about 6 to 11 cycles with a sample-barcoded 5' primer and J-beta primers. No fewer than 3 million CDR3-containing paired-end reads came from each sample. In TCRdb, the 5' RACE reads were re-called with MiXCR into one record per CDR3 protein. Of 1.5 million to 2 million distinct CDR3 sequences listed, about 50% are singletons. Per sample, no less than 5.5 micrograms of total RNA were extracted. As to this clonotype: The antigen is undetermined.

This sequence joins TRBV27 and TRBJ2-4; 8 nucleotides align to TRBD1. What was sequenced was blood. This clonotype was sampled from a woman aged 40 to 50 in good health. CDR3 in DNA: TGTGCCAGCAGTCCCCCTAACAGGGGGACCAAAAACATTCAGTACTTC. It encodes CASSPPNRGTKNIQYF.